Presented here are 7 T cell receptor beta chains from one specimen sequenced in a study of graft-versus-host responses after intestinal transplantation. These receptors lack a known antigen. The method was immunoSEQ multiplex PCR; TCRdb's version includes in-frame clones alone and lacks a portion of them. There are 100,000 or so clones in the sample; about 90% occur only once, and 0.9% to 1% lies in the top ten. The specimen comprised unstimulated CD4+ T cells sorted from spleen or lymph node cells, sampled before transplant. Source of these receptors: a human donor who was the organ donor for an intestinal transplant.

This chain connects TRBV27 to TRBJ2-7, with D possibly being TRBD1 or TRBD2 (5 bases each). Trimming cost V 6 bases and J 4 bases, with 16 bases left between them. CDR1 is MNHEY, CDR2 SMNVEV, per germline (reference sequence). The CDR3 spans 14 residues. Here the CDR3 reads CASSRYPGPYEQYF. CDR3 sequence (DNA): TGTGCCAGCAGCCGATACCCGGGACCTTACGAGCAGTACTTC.

The chain couples TRBV6-1 to TRBJ1-4; D is possibly TRBD1 (6 bases). Between the trimmed V and J ends, which lost 3 bases and 8 bases, there was a span of 16 bases. Germline lookup yields CDR1 MNHNS and CDR2 SASEGT. The CDR3 loop spans 15 amino acids. The CDR3 nucleotides read TGTGCCAGCAGTGACGGGGGAGGGACAAGGGAAAAACTGTTTTTT. Translation: CASSDGGGTREKLFF.

V and J are TRBV28 and TRBJ2-3; D gene uncertain. The CDR3 sequence is 13 residues long. Germline CDR1 MDHEN, CDR2 SYDVKM. Trimming left V 6 bases short and J 0 bases short, with 7 bases between. CDR3 DNA sequence: TGTGCCAGCAGCTCGGCTAGCACAGATACGCAGTATTTT. This gives the protein CASSSASTDTQYF.

V gene TRBV2 combines with J gene TRBJ1-5, with a possible D match to TRBD1 (6 bases). The germline gives CDR1 SNHLY, CDR2 FYNNEI. This CDR3 has 13 residues. With 6 bases removed from V and 5 bases from J, the gap between germline ends came to 11 bases. The CDR3 here is CASSLTGHQPQHF. DNA for the CDR3: TGTGCCAGCAGCCTAACAGGGCATCAGCCCCAGCATTTT.

The chain couples TRBV5-1 to TRBJ2-1; D unresolved. The CDR3 extends over 16 amino acids. The V end lost 5 bases, the J end lost 0 bases, and 15 bases lay between the germline ends. The germline CDR1 and CDR2 sequences are SGHRS and YFSETQ. This CDR3 is CASSPQTSFSYNEQFF. For the CDR3, the DNA is TGCGCCAGCAGTCCCCAAACTTCGTTCTCCTACAATGAGCAGTTCTTC.

This CDR3 reads CASSLPGLGNNEQFF. The CDR3 nucleotides read TGCGCCAGCAGCCTCCCGGGACTAGGCAACAATGAGCAGTTCTTC. The genes are TRBV23-1 and TRBJ2-1; 8 bases fit TRBD2. TRBV23-1 is flagged as an ORF with uncertain function. J gave up 5 bases and V 6 bases, and 9 bases lay outside the gene matches. The CDR3 is 15 amino acids.

To note about this clone: At the DNA level, this CDR3 is encoded by other sequences in the same sample as well. The genes are TRBV2 and TRBJ2-7; TRBD1 matches 8 bases. From germline, CDR1 is SNHLY and CDR2 FYNNEI. The CDR3 sequence is 14 residues long. V lost 6 bases, J lost 4 bases, and 8 bases stayed unmatched. This CDR3 reads CASSGRTGLYEQYF. DNA for the CDR3: TGTGCCAGCAGCGGGCGGACAGGGCTTTACGAGCAGTACTTC.